This TCR beta chain was observed in a study of cytomegalovirus exposure and HLA in healthy donors. The wider study: The roughly 120 validation repertoires were reported in a later analysis to have been generated on the same platform as the 666 first-cohort repertoires.

Study findings and constraints: Researchers counted around 150 TCR beta chains as cytomegalovirus-associated. Generally TCR sequences proved uncommon, though certain public TCRs appeared in numerous donors.

Sequencing used immunoSEQ multiplex PCR; TCRdb keeps in-frame clones, though not all of them. In the table there are hundreds of thousands of clones, 86% of which are singletons. The donors were part of the 120-subject validation cohort, which stood apart from the roughly 700-subject first cohort. A word on this clone: Antigen specificity is unknown.

Germline V lookup: CDR1 MNHEY, CDR2 SMNVEV (reference sequence). The CDR3 is made up of 18 amino acids. The V and J ends lost 1 base and 0 bases, in that order; junction bases with no gene match: 7. This chain uses TRBV27 with TRBJ2-3; 10 nucleotides align to TRBD1. Sequencing was carried out using PBMCs. This sequence was found in a woman between 18 and 30 years old in good health and CMV-seronegative. This CDR3 reads CASSLYPRTGGSTDTQYF. CDR3 coding DNA: TGTGCCAGCAGTTTATATCCCCGGACAGGGGGGAGCACAGATACGCAGTATTTT.